This T cell receptor beta chain was identified during a study of Ad26.COV2.S vaccination and SARS-CoV-2 variants. In the study overall: Ad26.COV2.S, an intramuscular injection, was given once or twice 56 days apart.

Whole-study findings and limits: Reportedly, after vaccination the spike-specific CD8+ and CD4+ T cell responses displayed substantial breadth.

V gave up 1 base and J gave up 0 bases, with 9 bases separating them. Germline V gene data show CDR1 as MGHRA and CDR2 as YSYEKL. The CDR3 covers 16 residues. Remarks on this clone: Its antigen is unidentified.

Profiling relied on immunoSEQ multiplex PCR, and the TCRdb table lists in-frame clones only, not all of them. The table includes about 400,000 clones, around 89% detected once. Regarding treatment: some 20 received Ad26.COV2.S at low or high dose, single or two shots; about five received placebo; per-sample allocation not given. The samples date from day 63 after the first vaccine or placebo injection. The rearrangement joins TRBV4-1 to TRBJ1-4; tentatively, D is TRBD1 (5 bases). The sample here was peripheral blood, taken in a trial of Ad26.COV2.S vaccine versus placebo. The receptor comes from a person between 18 and 65 years old who received the Ad26.COV2.S COVID-19 vaccine or a placebo. CDR3 sequence: CASSQGQGTTNEKLFF. Written as DNA, the CDR3 is TGCGCCAGCAGCCAAGGCCAGGGTACAACTAATGAAAAACTGTTTTTT.